These 9 T cell receptor beta chains were sequenced from one sample in a study of blood T cells in healthy people across ages (dated by TCRdb to the mid-2010s). The library was produced with 5' RACE. Sequencing instrument: Illumina HiSeq 2500. A second roughly 6 to 12 cycle PCR used a sample-barcoded 5' primer and a J-beta primer mix. The public reads were reprocessed in TCRdb via fastp at Q25 and MiXCR, keeping in-frame beta chains. Rows are unified per CDR3 protein, each entry keeping the most common DNA and genes. This sample comprises under 2 million distinct CDR3 sequences, approximately 32% of them detected only once. The top ten clones comprise roughly 12% of the sample. The sample was blood. These TCRs come from a woman under 40 in good health.

Comments on this clonotype: One base away lies a much larger clone, so this may be a sequencing read error. V is TRBV12-3 or TRBV12-4 and J is TRBJ2-4; D perhaps matches TRBD2 (6 bases). The CDR3 contains 13 residues. The CDR3 DNA reads TGTGCCAGCAGTAGGGAGGTTAAAAACATTCCGTACTTC. It yields the protein CASSREVKNIPYF.

The chain uses TRBV12-3 or TRBV12-4 and TRBJ2-7, with a weak D call TRBD1 (5 bases). This CDR3 region has 16 residues. V lost 6 bases and J 2 bases, leaving 20 bases between the germline ends. CDR3 DNA: TGTGCCAGCAGCTATACCCAGGGAATGGGGACCTACGAGCAGTACTTC. Its translation: CASSYTQGMGTYEQYF.

The table lists this clonotype with many counts. The chain links TRBV7-3 to TRBJ1-2, with a possible D match to TRBD1 (5 bases). Germline V gene lookup returns CDR1 SGHTA and CDR2 FQGTGA. Deletions cut 7 bases from V and 11 bases from J, with 26 bases between. The CDR3 has 15 amino acids. The CDR3 DNA is TGTGCCAGCAAGCCGGGGCCCAACTTGGCTACTGGTTACACCTTC. Protein product: CASKPGPNLATGYTF.

V usage is TRBV7-2 and J usage is TRBJ2-3; unclear D gene. The CDR3 consists of 15 residues. V was clipped by 5 bases and J by 4 bases, with 16 bases between them. Germline lookup yields CDR1 SGHTA and CDR2 FQGNSA. The CDR3 nucleotides read TGTGCCAGCAGCCCCCTGGCCCTAATGGCAGATACGCAGTATTTT. Encoded protein: CASSPLALMADTQYF.

A word on this clonotype: With a much larger clone just one base away, this may be a read error. The chain recombines TRBV7-2 with TRBJ2-4; a possible D gene is TRBD1 (6 bases). V was pared by 6 bases and J by 0 bases, with 15 bases between. This CDR3 is built from 16 residues. The V gene's germline CDR1 is SGHTA and CDR2 FQGNSA. CDR3 in DNA: TGTGCCAGCAGAGGTGGGCAGGGGCTAGCCAAAAACATTCAGTACTTC. Amino acids: CASRGGQGLAKNIQYF.

Turning to this clonotype: Relative to the germline gene, one junction end is altered; a read error may explain this. The CDR3 sequence: CASSYMGDGGRRTEYNGQFF. DNA for the CDR3: TGTGCCAGCAGTTATATGGGCGACGGGGGGCGACGAACCGAATACAATGGGCAGTTCTTC. The chain links TRBV6-7 to TRBJ2-1; D may be TRBD2 (7 bases). TRBV6-7 is classed as an ORF, of uncertain function. The CDR3 runs to 20 residues.

The rearrangement uses TRBV3-1 and TRBJ1-1; D is uncertain. The V gene's germline CDR1 is LGHDT and CDR2 YNNKEL (reference sequence). The V end was cut by 4 bases, the J end by 5 bases, with 17 bases between. The CDR3 length is 15 residues. Here the CDR3 reads CASSPSGRSRTEAFF. The CDR3 region has the DNA TGTGCCAGCAGCCCCTCCGGGAGGAGTCGGACTGAAGCTTTCTTT.

The genes are TRBV2 and TRBJ1-1; D possibly corresponds to TRBD1 (5 bases). The CDR3 runs 15 residues. The germline CDR1 and CDR2 sequences are SNHLY and FYNNEI. V shed 1 base and J shed 11 bases, with 20 bases lying between them. The CDR3 region has the DNA TGTGCCAGCAGTGAAGATCTCAACTTAGTGGGGGTGGCTTTCTTT. It translates to CASSEDLNLVGVAFF.

The table lists this clonotype with a few counts. The J gene is TRBJ1-5, the V gene TRBV28; the D gene is possibly TRBD1 (5 bases). Deletions cut 3 bases from V and 12 bases from J, with 15 bases between. The CDR3 is 13 amino acids. Germline V gene lookup returns CDR1 MDHEN and CDR2 SYDVKM. Here the CDR3 DNA reads TGTGCCAGCAGTTTTTACGACGGGGCAGTCCAGCATTTT. This gives the protein CASSFYDGAVQHF.